This T cell receptor (beta chain) was found in a study of cytomegalovirus exposure and HLA in healthy donors. Trimming at V came to 6 bases and at J to 2 bases, leaving 7 bases not matched to a gene. CDR1 is LGHNA and CDR2 is YSLEER in the germline V gene. The CDR3 contains 16 residues. PCR involved 60 Vbeta and 13 Jbeta primers. Assay used: immunoSEQ multiplex PCR; TCRdb lists only in-frame clones, some missing. The profile shows approximately 130,000 clones, under 90% of them singletons. The specimen sequenced was PBMCs. This receptor was taken from a young man in good health and CMV-seronegative. The chain has TRBV4-3 and TRBJ2-2, with 9 bases matching TRBD2. The CDR3 region is CASRNLAGANTGELFF. CDR3 DNA sequence: TGCGCCAGCAGAAACTTAGCGGGGGCAAACACCGGGGAGCTGTTTTTT.